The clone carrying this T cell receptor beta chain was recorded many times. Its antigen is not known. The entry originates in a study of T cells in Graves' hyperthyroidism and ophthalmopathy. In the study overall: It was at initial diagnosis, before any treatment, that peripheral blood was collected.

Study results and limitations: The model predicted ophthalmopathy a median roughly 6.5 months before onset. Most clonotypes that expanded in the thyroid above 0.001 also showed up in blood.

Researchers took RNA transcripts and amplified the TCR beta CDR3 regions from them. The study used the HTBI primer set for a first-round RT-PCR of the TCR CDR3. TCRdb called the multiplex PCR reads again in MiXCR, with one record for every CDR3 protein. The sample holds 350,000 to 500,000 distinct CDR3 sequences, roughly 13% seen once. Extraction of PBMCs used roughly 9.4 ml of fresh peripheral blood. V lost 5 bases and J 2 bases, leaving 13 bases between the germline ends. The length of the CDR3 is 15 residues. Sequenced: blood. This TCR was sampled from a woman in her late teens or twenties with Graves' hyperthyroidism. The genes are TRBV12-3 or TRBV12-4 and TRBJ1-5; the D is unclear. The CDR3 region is CASSPRVVGNQPQHF. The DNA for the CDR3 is TGTGCCAGCAGTCCACGGGTCGTAGGCAATCAGCCCCAGCATTTT.